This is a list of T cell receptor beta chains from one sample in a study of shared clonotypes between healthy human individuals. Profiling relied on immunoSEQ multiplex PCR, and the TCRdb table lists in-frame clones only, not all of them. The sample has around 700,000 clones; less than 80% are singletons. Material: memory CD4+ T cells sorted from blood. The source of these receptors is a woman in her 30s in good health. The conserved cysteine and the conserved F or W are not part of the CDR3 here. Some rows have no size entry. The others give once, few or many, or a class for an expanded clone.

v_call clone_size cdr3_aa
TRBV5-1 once ASSLSDRESDEQF
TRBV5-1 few ASSSPTGELF
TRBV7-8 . ASSPRGSGNTIY
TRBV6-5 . ASRTGILSYGYT
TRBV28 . ASRTGTSRETQY
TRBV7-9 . ASSLEDRGAGQPQH
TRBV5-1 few ASSLTLAPEQF
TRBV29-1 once SVEKQGNTEAF
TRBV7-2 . ASSQETGKSYT
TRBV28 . ASSPAGGFYTQY
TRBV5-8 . ASSLRGGSKLF
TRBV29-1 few SAVPGQGVAEAF
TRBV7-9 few ASTIQGQETQY